Presented here are 24 T cell receptor beta chains from one specimen sequenced in a study of blood T cell repertoires in COVID-19. TCRdb keeps only in-frame clones here, not all; method: immunoSEQ multiplex PCR. This table has about 200,000 clones, around 80% appearing once. Input material: peripheral blood. The receptors originated from a human donor in a cohort sampled during active COVID-19.

The V gene is TRBV10-2, the J gene TRBJ2-7; 8 bases match TRBD1. The trim removed 2 bases at V and 2 bases at J, leaving 2 bases unmatched. This CDR3 spans 14 amino acids. Germline V gene data show CDR1 as WSHSY and CDR2 as SAAADI. The CDR3: CASSELTGAYEQYF. For the CDR3, the DNA is TGCGCCAGCAGTGAGCTGACAGGGGCCTACGAGCAGTACTTC.

This chain joins TRBV4-1 and TRBJ2-7; maybe TRBD2 (5 bases). From germline, CDR1 is MGHRA and CDR2 YSYEKL. The CDR3 is made up of 15 amino acids. V lost 4 bases, J lost 3 bases, and 16 bases lay in between. This CDR3 reads CASSPRIHGDYEQYF. As DNA, the CDR3 is TGCGCCAGCAGCCCCCGAATTCACGGGGACTACGAGCAGTACTTC.

The rearrangement links TRBV30 to TRBJ2-2; D unclear. Trimming removed 4 bases at V and 7 bases at J, with 7 bases between. From germline, CDR1 is GTSNPN and CDR2 SVGIG (reference sequence). The CDR3 extends over 11 amino acids. The chain's CDR3 is CAWTVLGELFF. The CDR3 nucleotides are TGTGCCTGGACGGTTCTCGGGGAGCTGTTTTTT.

The gene calls are TRBV27 and TRBJ2-6, with 7 bases aligning to TRBD1. Germline assignment: CDR1 MNHEY and CDR2 SMNVEV (reference sequence). CDR3 length: 18 residues. V was clipped by 0 bases and J by 0 bases; unmatched bases: 5. CDR3 coding DNA: TGTGCCAGCAGTTTATCCGGGACAGTTTACTCTGGGGCCAACGTCCTGACTTTC. Protein sequence: CASSLSGTVYSGANVLTF.

The chain carries TRBV10-3 and TRBJ2-7, with 7 bases aligning to TRBD2. Germline CDR1 is ENHRY and CDR2 is SYGVKD. Unmatched junction bases numbered 6, after V lost 3 bases and J lost 1 base. The CDR3 runs 15 residues. The CDR3 nucleotides are TGTGCCATCAGTGAACCTGGCGGGAGTTCCTACGAGCAGTACTTC. This codes for CAISEPGGSSYEQYF.

V and J are TRBV11-2 and TRBJ2-7; 11 bases are a match to TRBD1. With 4 bases clipped from V and 4 bases from J, the junction kept 9 bases outside the gene matches. Germline V CDR1 and CDR2: SGHAT, FQNNGV. The CDR3 loop spans 16 amino acids. CDR3 sequence (DNA): TGTGCCAGCAGCTCTACTGGGGACAGGGGGTCTTACGAGCAGTACTTC. Translation gives CASSSTGDRGSYEQYF.

Concerning this clone itself: Other DNA variants within this sample encode the same CDR3. The chain is built from TRBV18 and TRBJ1-1, with a possible D match to TRBD1 (6 bases). The germline V gene encodes CDR1 KGHSH and CDR2 LQKENI. The CDR3 covers 14 residues. V was trimmed by 4 bases and J by 1 base, leaving 10 bases between them. The CDR3 spells CASSRDRKNTEAFF. CDR3 DNA: TGTGCCAGCTCACGAGACAGGAAGAACACTGAAGCTTTCTTT.

This chain joins TRBV15 and TRBJ2-7; TRBD1 aligns across 12 bases. The CDR3 has 16 amino acids. Looked up from germline, CDR1 is LNHNV and CDR2 is YYDKDF (reference sequence). V shed 4 bases and J 0 bases; nucleotides not matched to a gene: 4. The CDR3 protein is CATSTGTGGSSYEQYF. As DNA, the CDR3 is TGTGCCACCAGCACCGGGACAGGGGGCAGCTCCTACGAGCAGTACTTC.

The rearrangement joins TRBV3-1 (or the pseudogene TRBV3-2) to TRBJ2-1; 13 bases line up with TRBD2. Germline values: CDR1 LGHDT, CDR2 YNNKEL (reference sequence). The CDR3 length is 15 residues. V was clipped by 5 bases and J by 2 bases; unmatched bases: 0. For the CDR3, the DNA is TGTGCCAGCAGCGGGACTAGCGGGACCTACAATGAGCAGTTCTTC. This translates into CASSGTSGTYNEQFF.

The CDR3, as DNA: TGTGCCAGCAGTTTTCTTGCCAGGGCCAGCACAGATACGCAGTATTTT. It yields the protein CASSFLARASTDTQYF. This chain uses TRBV28 with TRBJ2-3; possibly TRBD1 for D (5 bases). Deletions cut 3 bases from V and 0 bases from J, with 13 bases between. This CDR3 is built from 16 residues. Looked up from germline, CDR1 is MDHEN and CDR2 is SYDVKM.

This clone has a handful of counts. The chain carries TRBV10-1 and TRBJ2-7, with 9 bases matching TRBD2. The CDR3 consists of 15 residues. Per the germline V gene, CDR1 is WNHNN and CDR2 is SYGVQD (reference sequence). V lost 0 bases, J lost 4 bases, and 4 bases stayed unmatched. This CDR3 reads CASSESNSGSYEQYF. The DNA of the CDR3 is TGCGCCAGCAGTGAGTCAAATAGCGGGAGTTACGAGCAGTACTTC.

This chain joins TRBV28 and TRBJ2-1; 12 nucleotides agree with TRBD2. The CDR3 has 15 amino acids. Looked up from germline, CDR1 is MDHEN and CDR2 is SYDVKM. V gave up 0 bases and J gave up 8 bases; unmatched junction bases: 2. The CDR3 here is CASSLWTSGSDEQFF. In DNA form, the CDR3 reads TGTGCCAGCAGTTTATGGACTAGCGGGAGTGATGAGCAGTTCTTC.

This clone was detected only once. The genes are TRBV10-1 and TRBJ1-1; 11 nucleotides match TRBD1. The V gene's germline CDR1 is WNHNN and CDR2 SYGVQD (reference sequence). V lost 5 bases, J lost 4 bases, and 6 bases stayed unmatched. This CDR3 spans 15 amino acids. Written as DNA, the CDR3 is TGCGCCAGCAGTCCTCGGACAGGGGGCTCCACTGAAGCTTTCTTT. Its protein product is CASSPRTGGSTEAFF.

This clone occurred once. The chain links TRBV28 to TRBJ2-7; 7 nucleotides line up with TRBD2. CDR1 is MDHEN, CDR2 SYDVKM, per germline. This CDR3 comprises 15 residues. The V segment lost 5 bases and the J segment 1 base; nucleotides outside the gene matches: 8. CDR3 DNA sequence: TGTGCCAGCAGTAAGGGAGGGACGGTTTCCTACGAGCAGTACTTC. Amino acids: CASSKGGTVSYEQYF. Using reference TRBV28 and TRBJ2-7 for the parts outside the CDR3, the full variable domain is DVKVTQSSRYLVKRTGEKVFLECVQDMDHENMFWYRQDPGLGLRLIYFSYDVKMKEKGDIPEGYSVSREKKERFSLILESASTNQTSMYLCASSKGGTVSYEQYFGPGTRLTVT.

The chain has TRBV5-1 and TRBJ2-1; the D gene is possibly TRBD2 (6 bases). This CDR3 has 16 residues. Looked up from germline, CDR1 is SGHRS and CDR2 is YFSETQ. V was cut by 1 base and J by 0 bases, with 11 bases left in between. The CDR3: CASSLWADYSYNEQFF. As DNA, the CDR3 is TGCGCCAGCAGCTTGTGGGCGGACTACTCCTACAATGAGCAGTTCTTC.

The rearrangement uses TRBV11-2 and TRBJ1-1; D remains unclear. The CDR3 covers 14 residues. V lost 4 bases and J 3 bases, leaving 12 bases between the germline ends. Per germline, CDR1 SGHAT and CDR2 FQNNGV. The CDR3 coding sequence is TGTGCCAGCAGCTCCGGAGGGAAGTACACTGAAGCTTTCTTT. It encodes CASSSGGKYTEAFF.

This chain connects TRBV5-5 to TRBJ2-5; 11 bases are a match to TRBD1. Germline loops: CDR1 SGHKS, CDR2 YYEKEE (reference sequence). V gave up 4 bases and J gave up 3 bases; unmatched junction bases: 5. CDR3 length: 15 residues. CDR3 sequence: CASSGPGQGEETQYF. The CDR3 DNA reads TGTGCCAGCAGCGGTCCGGGACAGGGGGAAGAGACCCAGTACTTC.

The chain recombines TRBV28 with TRBJ2-7, with TRBD1 matching over 8 bases. The junction had 6 bases not matched to a gene; V was cut back by 5 bases and J by 0 bases. The CDR3 spans 15 residues. Per the germline V gene, CDR1 is MDHEN and CDR2 is SYDVKM. The chain's CDR3 is CASSPGGLNSYEQYF. The CDR3 nucleotides are TGTGCCAGCAGTCCAGGGGGCTTAAACTCCTACGAGCAGTACTTC.

This clone has only a few counts. The chain joins TRBV18 to TRBJ2-5; maybe TRBD2 (6 bases). This CDR3 is 17 amino acids long. Trimming took 2 bases from V and 1 from J, leaving 17 bases between them. Germline CDR1 reads KGHSH; CDR2 reads LQKENI. The CDR3 region is CASSPIGQGGSQETQYF. Written as DNA, the CDR3 is TGTGCCAGCTCACCAATTGGGCAGGGAGGCTCCCAAGAGACCCAGTACTTC.

The CDR3 DNA reads TGCGCCAGCAGCCAAGGAACGGACAGGGTCGAGAGCACTGAAGCTTTCTTT. Protein product: CASSQGTDRVESTEAFF. The chain links TRBV4-1 to TRBJ1-1, with 8 bases identical to TRBD1. Trimming removed 1 base from V and 4 bases from J; junction bases left unmatched: 11. The length of the CDR3 is 17 residues. Germline CDR1 reads MGHRA; CDR2 reads YSYEKL.

The chain has TRBV9 and TRBJ1-2; no firm D call. The CDR3 is made up of 15 amino acids. The germline V and J ends were trimmed by 0 bases and 7 bases, with 16 bases remaining between them. In germline, CDR1 is SGDLS, CDR2 YYNGEE. CDR3 nucleotides: TGTGCCAGCAGCGTAGAAGTCTCTTCAGGAGGTGGCTACACCTTC. Amino acids: CASSVEVSSGGGYTF.

The V call is TRBV2, the J call TRBJ2-7, with D maybe TRBD1 (6 bases). V lost 6 bases and J 4 bases, leaving 16 bases between the germline ends. CDR3 length equals 14 residues. Germline CDR1 is SNHLY and CDR2 is FYNNEI. The CDR3 DNA reads TGTGCCAGCAGGGCTTTGGGGGCAAGTTACGAGCAGTACTTC. This encodes CASRALGASYEQYF.

The rearrangement links TRBV12-3 or TRBV12-4 to TRBJ1-5; 9 positions match TRBD1. V shed 7 bases, J shed 7 bases, and the junction held 5 bases outside the gene matches. The CDR3 contains 13 residues. The CDR3, as DNA: TGTGCCAGCACCGGGGACAGGGCCCAGCCCCAGCATTTT. It translates to CASTGDRAQPQHF.

The V call is TRBV9, the J call TRBJ2-3, with no clear D. Per germline, CDR1 SGDLS and CDR2 YYNGEE. Trimming removed 1 base from V and 4 bases from J, with 10 bases in between. The length of the CDR3 is 14 residues. CDR3 amino acids: CASSVNLAADTQYF. CDR3 nucleotides: TGTGCCAGCAGCGTAAATTTGGCGGCAGATACGCAGTATTTT.